The next 27 T cell receptor beta chains were all read from a single sample in a study of cytomegalovirus exposure and HLA in healthy donors. The PCR used 60 Vbeta and 13 Jbeta primers. This table comes from immunoSEQ multiplex PCR, and its TCRdb copy is limited to in-frame clones, with some not included. Here the sample spans approximately 130,000 clones, approximately 75% being singletons. The sequenced sample consisted of PBMCs. These receptor sequences come from a man aged 35 to 55 in good health and CMV-seronegative.

The chain couples TRBV30 to TRBJ2-3; D is perhaps TRBD2 (5 bases). Germline CDR1 GTSNPN, CDR2 SVGIG (reference sequence). The CDR3 is 13 amino acids. V lost 2 bases, J lost 7 bases, and 13 bases lay in between. The CDR3 DNA sequence: TGTGCCTGGAGTTATCAGGACTCTTATACGCAGTATTTT. It specifies CAWSYQDSYTQYF.

For this clone: Other DNA sequences from this sample encode an identical CDR3 as well. The chain carries TRBV7-9 and TRBJ1-1; 7 bases fit TRBD1. The CDR3 consists of 15 residues. Trimming removed 4 bases from V and 0 bases from J; junction bases left unmatched: 5. Looked up from germline, CDR1 is SEHNR and CDR2 is FQNEAQ (reference sequence). The CDR3 protein is CASSSKGTVNTEAFF. CDR3 sequence (DNA): TGTGCCAGCAGCTCCAAAGGGACAGTGAACACTGAAGCTTTCTTT.

V usage is TRBV9 and J usage is TRBJ2-7, with 13 positions matching TRBD2. The trim removed 2 bases at V and 7 bases at J, leaving 6 bases unmatched. Germline-derived CDR1 and CDR2 are SGDLS and YYNGEE. The CDR3 is 15 amino acids. The CDR3 region has the DNA TGTGCCAGCAGCGTCGGGACTAGCGGGACGTTAGAGCAGTACTTC. Amino acid sequence: CASSVGTSGTLEQYF.

Remarks on this clone: Sequence at one end of the junction differs from germline and may be a read error. The gene calls are TRBV5-1 and TRBJ2-7, with D possibly being TRBD2 (6 bases). The CDR3 length is 14 residues. The germline V gene encodes CDR1 SGHRS and CDR2 YFSETQ. The CDR3 DNA follows: TGCGCCAGCAGCGAGGTCGGGGGTATGCTAGGATCGAACTTC. Amino acid sequence: CASSEVGGMLGSNF. The full variable domain, rest sourced from reference TRBV5-1 and TRBJ2-7, is KAGVTQTPRYLIKTRGQQVTLSCSPISGHRSVSWYQQTPGQGLQFLFEYFSETQRNKGNFPGRFSGRQFSNSRSEMNVSTLELGDSALYLCASSEVGGMLGSNFGPGTRLTVT.

The V gene is TRBV11-3, the J gene TRBJ1-3; TRBD1 might be the D (6 bases). Germline V gene sequence: CDR1 SGHNT, CDR2 YENEEA. CDR3 length: 14 residues. V shed 8 bases and J shed 0 bases, with 11 bases lying between them. CDR3 nucleotide sequence: TGTGCCAGCCGGCAGGGGCCCTCTGGAAACACCATATATTTT. Protein sequence: CASRQGPSGNTIYF.

This clone was observed once. The chain is built from TRBV6-6 and TRBJ2-7, with 8 bases that match TRBD1. CDR1 and CDR2 (germline): MNHNY, SVGAGI (reference sequence). The CDR3 spans 14 residues. After removal of 2 bases from V and 5 bases from J, the junction contained 5 bases not matched to a gene. The CDR3 sequence: CASSYVTGGHEQYF. CDR3 bases: TGTGCCAGCAGTTACGTCACAGGGGGGCACGAGCAGTACTTC.

The chain recombines TRBV7-2 with TRBJ2-5; D possibly corresponds to TRBD1 (6 bases). The V end lost 5 bases, the J end lost 5 bases, and 12 bases lay between the germline ends. The CDR3 is 13 residues long. Germline-derived CDR1 and CDR2 are SGHTA and FQGNSA. CDR3 nucleotide sequence: TGTGCCAGCAGCCCACAGGGACGGGAGACCCAGTACTTC. It translates to CASSPQGRETQYF.

The chain uses TRBV18 and TRBJ2-7, with 11 nucleotides matching TRBD2. CDR1 and CDR2 (germline): KGHSH, LQKENI. There are 16 residues in the CDR3. V gave up 2 bases and J gave up 1 base; unmatched junction bases: 4. CDR3: CASSPDSGRASYEQYF. The CDR3, as DNA: TGTGCCAGCTCACCAGATAGCGGGAGGGCTTCCTACGAGCAGTACTTC.

This chain joins TRBV28 and TRBJ2-3; 8 bases match TRBD1. The germline CDR1 and CDR2 sequences are MDHEN and SYDVKM. V shed 6 bases and J 5 bases; nucleotides not matched to a gene: 4. There are 13 residues in the CDR3. In nucleotides, the CDR3 is TGTGCCAGCAGCCCGGGACAGGAAGATACGCAGTATTTT. This codes for CASSPGQEDTQYF.

The V gene is TRBV7-6, the J gene TRBJ2-1; maybe TRBD2 (5 bases). The V gene lost 1 base and the J gene lost 7 bases, with 11 bases spanning the gap. CDR1 and CDR2 (germline): SGHVS, FNYEAQ. This CDR3 has 14 amino acids. The CDR3 sequence: CASSLVSLANEQFF. In DNA form, the CDR3 reads TGTGCCAGCAGCTTAGTAAGCTTAGCGAATGAGCAGTTCTTC.

This sequence joins TRBV6-4 and TRBJ2-4; 10 bases agree with TRBD1. The CDR3 loop spans 15 amino acids. Germline V gene sequence: CDR1 MRHNA, CDR2 SNTAGT. After removal of 10 bases from V and 7 bases from J, the junction contained 13 bases not matched to a gene. The chain's CDR3 is CATERTGGIWNIQYF. Here the CDR3 DNA reads TGTGCCACCGAAAGGACAGGGGGTATTTGGAACATTCAGTACTTC.

This clone was seen a few times. The chain carries TRBV5-3 and TRBJ2-7, with D perhaps TRBD2 (5 bases). Being an ORF, TRBV5-3 has a function that is uncertain. The V and J ends lost 7 bases and 5 bases respectively, with 22 bases between them. The CDR3 loop spans 15 amino acids. The CDR3 DNA reads TGTGCCAGAGGATTGGACTCGGGTAGGTACCACGAGCAGTACTTC. This encodes CARGLDSGRYHEQYF.

This chain uses TRBV6-6 with TRBJ1-1, with D possibly TRBD1 on 5 matching bases. V lost 2 bases and J lost 11, with 18 bases in between. The CDR3 totals 14 residues. Germline CDR1 and CDR2: MNHNY and SVGAGI (reference sequence). CDR3 DNA sequence: TGTGCCAGCAGTTACGATCAGGGTCCCGCCGAGGCTTTCTTT. Its translation is CASSYDQGPAEAFF.

This chain connects TRBV5-1 to TRBJ1-6, with D tentatively TRBD1 (5 bases). V was shortened by 1 base and J by 3 bases, with 14 bases between the two germline ends. CDR3 length equals 17 residues. Germline assignment: CDR1 SGHRS and CDR2 YFSETQ. The CDR3 here is CASSLSGAGGYNSPLHF. In nucleotides, the CDR3 is TGCGCCAGCAGCTTGTCGGGTGCGGGGGGCTATAATTCACCCCTCCACTTT.

This chain joins TRBV28 and TRBJ2-1; a weak D match, TRBD1 (6 bases). The CDR3 has 14 amino acids. Germline CDR1 reads MDHEN; CDR2 reads SYDVKM. V shed 11 bases and J shed 8 bases, with 22 bases lying between them. The CDR3 bases are TGTGCCTCCCGGGGCAGGGGCCTTAGGGATGAGCAGTTCTTC. This sequence encodes CASRGRGLRDEQFF.

The chain has TRBV7-9 and TRBJ2-5; 7 nucleotides match TRBD2. With the DNA end fitting TRBJ2-7 better, the J assignment may be wrong. Germline V CDR1 and CDR2: SEHNR, FQNEAQ (reference sequence). The CDR3 covers 16 residues. The CDR3 region has the DNA TGTGCCAGCAGACGCAGTCCGGGGGGACCCACCTACGAGCAGTACTTC. Its translation: CASRRSPGGPTYEQYF.

Concerning this clone itself: The sample carries other DNA sequences with the same CDR3. This rearrangement joins TRBV30 to TRBJ2-5, with D unclear. This CDR3 is 11 amino acids long. With 3 bases removed from V and 4 bases from J, the gap between germline ends came to 6 bases. The germline V gene encodes CDR1 GTSNPN and CDR2 SVGIG (reference sequence). The DNA for the CDR3 is TGTGCCTGGAGCCCCGGAGAGACCCAGTACTTC. This gives the protein CAWSPGETQYF.

Concerning this clone: The junction departs from the called germline gene at one end, perhaps through a read error. V usage is TRBV6-5 and J usage is TRBJ2-3; no firm D call. Germline loops: CDR1 MNHEY, CDR2 SVGAGI. The CDR3 totals 11 residues. CDR3: CASSHTNTQYF. CDR3 coding DNA: TGTGCCAGCAGCCACACAAATACGCAGTATTTT.

The chain couples TRBV6-1 to TRBJ1-5, with a tentative D call TRBD1 (6 bases). Germline assignment: CDR1 MNHNS and CDR2 SASEGT. Trimming pared 7 bases from V and 3 bases from J, leaving 13 bases between. The CDR3 is 14 amino acids. CDR3 sequence: CASTPNRANQPQHF. The CDR3 DNA is TGTGCCAGCACTCCGAACAGGGCCAATCAGCCCCAGCATTTT.

This chain joins TRBV4-3 and TRBJ1-3; D is perhaps TRBD1 (5 bases). The germline V gene encodes CDR1 LGHNA and CDR2 YSLEER. Trimming took off 0 bases at V and 0 bases at J, with 12 bases between the two ends. The CDR3 consists of 17 residues. CDR3 amino acids: CASSQDAAGNSGNTIYF. CDR3 coding DNA: TGCGCCAGCAGCCAAGATGCTGCAGGGAACTCTGGAAACACCATATATTTT.

The rearrangement uses TRBV19 and TRBJ2-7; possibly TRBD1 for D (5 bases). This CDR3 contains 14 residues. The germline CDR1 and CDR2 sequences are LNHDA and SQIVND (reference sequence). V was trimmed by 1 base and J by 8 bases, leaving 15 bases between them. The CDR3 DNA is TGTGCCAGTAGTATAGGGGGCGCCACACGACAGCAGTACTTC. Protein: CASSIGGATRQQYF.

This clone was counted a single time. J is TRBJ1-2 and V is TRBV28; 7 bases match TRBD1. J lost 8 bases, V lost 6 bases, and 6 bases had no gene match. This CDR3 is 12 amino acids long. Germline CDR1 and CDR2: MDHEN and SYDVKM. CDR3 in amino acids: CASSGTVKGYTF. The CDR3 DNA reads TGTGCCAGCAGCGGGACAGTAAAAGGCTACACCTTC.

The genes are TRBV18 and TRBJ1-4; D is ambiguous. This CDR3 spans 13 amino acids. Deletions cut 4 bases from V and 5 bases from J, with 8 bases between. Germline assignment: CDR1 KGHSH and CDR2 LQKENI. The CDR3 DNA follows: TGTGCCAGCTCACTCGGGGTGAATGAAAAACTGTTTTTT. This encodes CASSLGVNEKLFF.

The rearrangement uses TRBV9 and TRBJ1-2; 7 bases match TRBD1. The CDR3 length is 14 residues. Germline V gives CDR1 SGDLS, CDR2 YYNGEE. Trimming cost V 4 bases and J 8 bases; bases outside gene matches: 11. The CDR3 reads CASSRQQGLGGYTF. The CDR3 coding sequence is TGTGCCAGCAGCCGCCAACAGGGGCTCGGGGGCTACACCTTC. Variable domain in full (rest from reference TRBV9 and TRBJ1-2): DSGVTQTPKHLITATGQRVTLRCSPRSGDLSVYWYQQSLDQGLQFLIQYYNGEERAKGNILERFSAQQFPDLHSELNLSSLELGDSALYFCASSRQQGLGGYTFGSGTRLTVV.

The chain carries TRBV9 and TRBJ2-1, with TRBD2 as a possible D gene (6 bases). V shed 2 bases and J shed 7 bases, with 13 bases lying between them. CDR1 is SGDLS, CDR2 YYNGEE, per germline. CDR3 length equals 14 residues. The CDR3 DNA reads TGTGCCAGCAGCGTCAGCCCGGGGGAGAATGAGCAGTTCTTC. Amino acid sequence: CASSVSPGENEQFF.

The V gene is TRBV6-5, the J gene TRBJ1-2; TRBD1 agrees at 10 bases. The germline gives CDR1 MNHEY, CDR2 SVGAGI. The CDR3 spans 15 residues. V lost 6 bases to trimming and J lost 6 bases; unmatched junction nucleotides: 10. CDR3 DNA sequence: TGTGCCAGCAGAACGTTCGGACAGGGGGTTAATGGCTACACCTTC. This gives the protein CASRTFGQGVNGYTF.

This clone was detected once. The genes are TRBV25-1 and TRBJ2-3; D unresolved. V was shortened by 3 bases and J by 1 base, with 5 bases between the two germline ends. The CDR3 spans 13 residues. Germline-derived CDR1 and CDR2 are MGHDK and SYGVNS. CDR3 coding DNA: TGTGCCAGCAGTGACCGGGGCACAGATACGCAGTATTTT. Translating gives CASSDRGTDTQYF.